This T cell receptor (beta chain) stems from a study of T cell responses to AZD1222 COVID-19 vaccine. Germline V lookup: CDR1 WNHNN, CDR2 SYGVQD (reference sequence). This CDR3 comprises 16 residues. Trimming cost V 5 bases and J 2 bases; bases outside gene matches: 9. This clone has just one count. Its cognate antigen is unknown. Study results and caveats: The study identified only six AZD1222 recipients as seropositive at baseline.

This table comes from immunoSEQ multiplex PCR, and its TCRdb copy is limited to in-frame clones, with some not included. The data hold 110,000 to 150,000 clones, with 92% observed a single time. The clonotype originates from an adult in good health. The sample was peripheral blood, taken on day 0 of AZD1222 vaccination. The rearrangement links TRBV10-1 to TRBJ2-4; TRBD1 matches at 7 bases. CDR3 in amino acids: CASSPDRVMTKNIQYF. The CDR3 DNA reads as TGCGCCAGCAGTCCTGACAGGGTGATGACCAAAAACATTCAGTACTTC.